One sample yielded the 9 T cell receptor beta chains listed below, sequenced in a study of blood T cell repertoires in COVID-19. Generated by immunoSEQ multiplex PCR, the TCRdb table keeps only in-frame clones and is missing some. This table has around 170,000 clones, around 89% appearing once. The sequenced material came from peripheral blood. All receptors derive from a man in his sixties with acute or convalescent COVID-19.

This chain joins TRBV5-1 and TRBJ2-3; tentatively, D is TRBD2 (6 bases). CDR1 and CDR2 (germline): SGHRS, YFSETQ. With 4 bases removed from V and 3 bases from J, the gap between germline ends came to 15 bases. This CDR3 region has 15 residues. CDR3 nucleotide sequence: TGCGCCAGCAGCGGAAGTCGCGGGGAAACAGATACGCAGTATTTT. This translates into CASSGSRGETDTQYF.

The J gene is TRBJ1-2, the V gene TRBV7-9; maybe TRBD1 (5 bases). The CDR3 runs 14 residues. The germline gives CDR1 SEHNR, CDR2 FQNEAQ (reference sequence). Trimming took 1 base from V and 6 from J, leaving 12 bases between them. The DNA for the CDR3 is TGTGCCAGCAGCTTAGAAACAGGCATCAATGGCTACACCTTC. Translated: CASSLETGINGYTF. The variable domain in full, with the rest retrieved from reference TRBV7-9 and TRBJ1-2, is DTGVSQNPRHKITKRGQNVTFRCDPISEHNRLYWYRQTLGQGPEFLTYFQNEAQLEKSRLLSDRFSAERPKGSFSTLEIQRTEQGDSAMYLCASSLETGINGYTFGSGTRLTVV.

The J gene is TRBJ2-2, the V gene TRBV7-6; 8 bases are a match to TRBD2. The CDR3 length is 17 residues. V shed 1 base and J 0 bases; nucleotides not matched to a gene: 4. Looked up from germline, CDR1 is SGHVS and CDR2 is FNYEAQ. Here the CDR3 DNA reads TGTGCCAGCAGCTTAGTGTCGCGGGGGGCGAACACCGGGGAGCTGTTTTTT. This sequence encodes CASSLVSRGANTGELFF.

This chain joins TRBV10-2 and TRBJ1-1; 7 nucleotides agree with TRBD1. There are 12 residues in the CDR3. Germline lookup yields CDR1 WSHSY and CDR2 SAAADI. Germline trimming cut 7 bases from V and 5 bases from J; bases unmatched to any gene: 4. The CDR3 loop reads CASTYRGTEAFF. The CDR3 region has the DNA TGCGCCAGCACCTACAGGGGTACTGAAGCTTTCTTT.

The chain recombines TRBV5-1 with TRBJ2-3; tentative D call: TRBD1 (6 bases). The CDR3 is 12 residues long. The ends were cut back, 7 bases at V and 1 base at J, with 7 bases in the middle. Germline V CDR1 and CDR2: SGHRS, YFSETQ. CDR3 sequence reads: CASHRGTDTQYF. The CDR3 DNA follows: TGCGCCAGCCACAGGGGCACAGATACGCAGTATTTT.

The rearrangement joins TRBV10-2 to TRBJ1-1; D gene unclear. There are 12 residues in the CDR3. The germline CDR1 and CDR2 sequences are WSHSY and SAAADI. V shed 4 bases and J shed 5 bases, with 8 bases lying between them. The CDR3 coding sequence is TGCGCCAGCAGTGTCAGGAAGACTGAAGCTTTCTTT. Encoded protein: CASSVRKTEAFF.

The chain carries TRBV3-1 (or the pseudogene TRBV3-2) and TRBJ1-1; D unclear. V was shortened by 4 bases and J by 1 base, with 4 bases between the two germline ends. The CDR3 spans 12 residues. Germline CDR1 and CDR2: LGHDT and YNNKEL (reference sequence). The CDR3 sequence: CASSRGNTEAFF. In DNA form, the CDR3 reads TGTGCCAGCAGCCGAGGGAACACTGAAGCTTTCTTT.

The chain is built from TRBV27 and TRBJ2-3, with TRBD2 as a possible D gene (6 bases). The V end lost 8 bases, the J end lost 0 bases, and 15 bases lay between the germline ends. The CDR3 extends over 15 amino acids. Germline CDR1 MNHEY, CDR2 SMNVEV (reference sequence). Here the CDR3 DNA reads TGTGCCAGCGCAACCGGGACTGCAAGCACAGATACGCAGTATTTT. Protein: CASATGTASTDTQYF.

This chain joins TRBV2 and TRBJ1-5, with D perhaps TRBD1 (6 bases). The CDR3 runs to 17 residues. V lost 5 bases to trimming and J lost 1 base, with 18 bases between them. Germline CDR1 and CDR2: SNHLY and FYNNEI. Written as DNA, the CDR3 is TGTGCCAGCAGTCTACAGGGTATAGGGGCGAGCAATCAGCCCCAGCATTTT. Residues: CASSLQGIGASNQPQHF.